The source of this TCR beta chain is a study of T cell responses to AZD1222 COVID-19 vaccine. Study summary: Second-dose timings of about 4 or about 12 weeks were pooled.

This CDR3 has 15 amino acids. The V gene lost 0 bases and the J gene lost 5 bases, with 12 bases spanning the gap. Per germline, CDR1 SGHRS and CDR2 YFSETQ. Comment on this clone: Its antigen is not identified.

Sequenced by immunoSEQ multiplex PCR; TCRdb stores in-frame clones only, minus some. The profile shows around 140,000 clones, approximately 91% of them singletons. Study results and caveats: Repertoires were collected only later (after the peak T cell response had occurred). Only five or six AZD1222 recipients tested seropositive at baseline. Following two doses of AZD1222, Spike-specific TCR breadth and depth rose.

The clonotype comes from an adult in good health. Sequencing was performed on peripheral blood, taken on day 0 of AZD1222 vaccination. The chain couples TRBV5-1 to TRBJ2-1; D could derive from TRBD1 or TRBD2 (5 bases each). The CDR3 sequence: CASSLGGSRNNEQFF. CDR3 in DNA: TGCGCCAGCAGCTTGGGGGGGAGTAGGAACAATGAGCAGTTCTTC.